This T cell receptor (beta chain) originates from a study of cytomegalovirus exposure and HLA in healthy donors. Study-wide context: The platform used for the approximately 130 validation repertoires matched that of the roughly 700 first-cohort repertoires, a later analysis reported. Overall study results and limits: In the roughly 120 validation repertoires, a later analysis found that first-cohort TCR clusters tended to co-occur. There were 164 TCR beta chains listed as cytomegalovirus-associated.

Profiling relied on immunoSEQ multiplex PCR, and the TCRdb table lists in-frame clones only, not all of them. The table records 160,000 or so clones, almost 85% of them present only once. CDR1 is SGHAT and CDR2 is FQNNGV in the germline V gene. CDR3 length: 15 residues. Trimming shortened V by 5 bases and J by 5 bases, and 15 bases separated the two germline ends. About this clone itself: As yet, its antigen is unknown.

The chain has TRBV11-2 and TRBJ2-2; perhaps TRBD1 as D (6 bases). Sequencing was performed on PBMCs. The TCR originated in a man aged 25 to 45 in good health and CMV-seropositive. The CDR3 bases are TGTGCCAGCAGCCAGATAGTGGGGGCGACCGGGGAGCTGTTTTTT. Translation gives CASSQIVGATGELFF.